This T cell receptor (beta chain) is from a study of blood T cell repertoires in COVID-19. Study at large: Collection of acute and convalescent COVID-19 samples took place in the United States, Italy and Spain. PBMCs, B-cell-depleted T cells, or T cells provided the cDNA or gDNA that made up the material.

Authors' processing steps: Reference gene primer amplification gave estimated nucleated cell counts. Profiling relied on immunoSEQ multiplex PCR, and the TCRdb table lists in-frame clones only, not all of them. V, J and clone size are taken as reported in that table, and D and trimming were inferred from the DNA itself. The sample carries over 45,000 clones, around four fifths recorded once. The J segment lost 4 bases and the V segment lost 7 bases, leaving 4 bases of the junction unmatched. CDR1 and CDR2 (germline): ENHRY, SYGVKD. The CDR3 loop spans 14 amino acids. The sequenced sample consisted of peripheral blood. The chain combines TRBV10-3 with TRBJ2-1; 10 nucleotides agree with TRBD2. The receptor was isolated from a human donor in a cohort sampled during active COVID-19. The CDR3 is CAITGLAEYNEQFF. The CDR3 nucleotides are TGTGCCATCACCGGACTAGCGGAATACAATGAGCAGTTCTTC.